Listed below are T cell receptor beta chains from one sample, sequenced in a study of T cell repertoires in cytomegalovirus infection. No cognate antigen is known for these TCRs. TCRdb reanalysed the reads using MiXCR and keeps one entry per CDR3 protein. The sample has approximately 1,000,000 distinct CDR3 sequences; roughly 31% are singletons. This specimen consisted of cultured CD8+ T cells from PBMCs, obtained from culture after CMV antigen stimulation. The receptor source for this set is a human donor in good health (CMV status not recorded). Some clones in this sample may be carry-over from other donors' samples. The CDR3 runs from the conserved cysteine through the conserved F or W.

cdr3_length v_call cdr3_aa
16 TRBV13 CASSLGQRGPGTEAFF
12 TRBV14 CASSPRAGGYTF
16 TRBV24-1 CATSDLRLADYNEQFF
18 TRBV7-9 CASSLAPSGPALNNEQFF
17 TRBV24-1 CATSPSSRDSSTDTQYF
16 TRBV7-6 CASSSRRLARDDEQFF
17 TRBV25-1 CASSELEARSSGNTIYF
13 TRBV6-1 CASSEPQIGEAFF
15 TRBV19 CASSMQDRIADTQYF
19 TRBV18 CASSLPGRTLKANTGELFF
13 TRBV7-9 CASSEVLHTEAFF
15 TRBV14 CASSQEGQGYNEQFF
14 TRBV12-3/TRBV12-4 CASSDRGNTGELFF
12 TRBV20-1 CSASQSLYGYTF
16 TRBV20-1 CSARDWAGRDTGELFF
17 TRBV3-1 CVSSPKRGRGRNTEAFF
14 TRBV10-1 CASSESTSEDEQFF
13 TRBV12-3/TRBV12-4 CASTWAGWYEQYF
15 TRBV3-1 CASSPRTSAASEQYF
15 TRBV7-8 CASSLVRGNGYGYTF
17 TRBV7-3 CASSLVGGAGRTDMQYF
15 TRBV19 CASSIGGARYNEQFF
17 TRBV12-5 CASGLPLGRGAVDEQFF
16 TRBV4-3 CASSQGPGGDQETQYF
13 TRBV12-3/TRBV12-4 CASNIQNTGELFF
17 TRBV7-2 CASSLDFKTLPLTEAFF
14 TRBV12-3/TRBV12-4 CASSVRRANEKLFF
15 TRBV27 CASSPFSGTYNEQFF